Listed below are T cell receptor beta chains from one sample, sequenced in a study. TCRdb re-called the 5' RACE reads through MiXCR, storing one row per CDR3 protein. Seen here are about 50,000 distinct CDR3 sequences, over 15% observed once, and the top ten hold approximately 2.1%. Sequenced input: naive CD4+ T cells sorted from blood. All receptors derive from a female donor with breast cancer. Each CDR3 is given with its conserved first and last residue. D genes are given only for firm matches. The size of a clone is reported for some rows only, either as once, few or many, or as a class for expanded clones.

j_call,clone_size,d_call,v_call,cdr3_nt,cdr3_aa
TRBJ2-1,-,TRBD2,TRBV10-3,TGTGCCATCAGGGGCGGGAGCTCCTACAATGAGCAGTTCTTC,CAIRGGSSYNEQFF
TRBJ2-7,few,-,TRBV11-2,TGTGCCAGCAGCCCAGACAGGCCCCGAGGGAACGAGCAGTACTTC,CASSPDRPRGNEQYF
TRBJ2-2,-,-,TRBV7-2,TGTGCCAGCAGCTTAGACGCGGGGCCGGGGGCCGGGGAGCTGTTTTTT,CASSLDAGPGAGELFF
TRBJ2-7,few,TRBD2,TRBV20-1,TGCAGTGCTACGCATATAGGACTAGCGGGCCGAGTCTACGAGCAGTACTTC,CSATHIGLAGRVYEQYF
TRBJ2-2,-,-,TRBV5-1,TGCGCCAGCCCTCCCCGGGGTGGCACCGGGGAGCTGTTTTTT,CASPPRGGTGELFF
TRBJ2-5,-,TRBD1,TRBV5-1,TGCGCCAGCAGCTTGCTCACAGGGGACGAGACCCAGTACTTC,CASSLLTGDETQYF
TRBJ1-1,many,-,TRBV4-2,TGTGCCAGCAGCCACAGGGAACCCACTGAAGCTTTCTTT,CASSHREPTEAFF
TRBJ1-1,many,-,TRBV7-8,TGTGCCAGCAGCTTATCGAACACTGAAGCTTTCTTT,CASSLSNTEAFF
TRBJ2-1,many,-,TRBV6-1,TGTGCCAGCAACCCTCGTAGCGCCCTACAAGATGAGCAGTTCTTC,CASNPRSALQDEQFF
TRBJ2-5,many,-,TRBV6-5,TGTGCCAGCAGTACCAGCGAAACCCGGGAGACCCAGTACTTC,CASSTSETRETQYF
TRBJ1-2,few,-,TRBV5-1,TGCGCCAGCAGCTTGGAAAGGGGAGGCTACACCTTC,CASSLERGGYTF
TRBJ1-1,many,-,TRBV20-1,TGCAGTGCTACGGACCCAATGAACACTGAAGCTTTCTTT,CSATDPMNTEAFF
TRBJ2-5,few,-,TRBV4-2,TGTGCCAGCAGCCAAGATATGGGGCTAAAGACCCAGTACTTC,CASSQDMGLKTQYF
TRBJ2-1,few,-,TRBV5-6,TGTGCCAGCAGCTTTATTCGGGCGGACGTCGACAATGAGCAGTTCTTC,CASSFIRADVDNEQFF
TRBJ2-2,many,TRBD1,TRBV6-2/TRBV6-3,TGTGCCAGCAGCCCCGCCATCACAGGGGCCACCGGGGAGCTGTTTTTT,CASSPAITGATGELFF
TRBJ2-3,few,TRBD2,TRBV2,TGTGCCAGCAGACCCACTCCTCCTAGCGGGAGGGCCCCAGATACGCAGTATTTT,CASRPTPPSGRAPDTQYF
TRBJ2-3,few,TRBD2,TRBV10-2,TGCGCCAGCAGTGAGTCGCCGGGAGGGGGAACAGATACGCAGTATTTT,CASSESPGGGTDTQYF
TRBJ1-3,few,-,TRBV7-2,TGTGCCAGCAGCTTTCAGTCTCGGGCGAAAAACACCATATATTTT,CASSFQSRAKNTIYF
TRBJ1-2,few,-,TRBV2,TGTGCCAGCAAGTTTTATGGCTACACCTTC,CASKFYGYTF
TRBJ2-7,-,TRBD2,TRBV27,TGTGCCAGCAGTACAATACTAGCGGGAGGCCCCAGCTCCTACGAGCAGTACTTC,CASSTILAGGPSSYEQYF
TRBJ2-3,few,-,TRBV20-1,TGCAGTGCTCCCCCGATAATGGGCACAGATACGCAGTATTTT,CSAPPIMGTDTQYF
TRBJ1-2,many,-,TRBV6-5,TGTGCCAGCCGCGAAGCAGGGACCTATGGCTACACCTTC,CASREAGTYGYTF
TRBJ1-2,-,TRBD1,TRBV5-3,TGTGCCAGAAGTCGTGACAGGGCGGAGCGGAATGGCTACACCTTC,CARSRDRAERNGYTF
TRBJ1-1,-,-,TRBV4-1,TGCGCCAGCAGCCAAGATGTGGCAGGAGGTGAAGCTTTCTTT,CASSQDVAGGEAFF
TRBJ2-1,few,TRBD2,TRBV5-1,TGCGCCAGCAGCTTGGGGGCCTCACACGGGGGGAATGAGCAGTTCTTC,CASSLGASHGGNEQFF
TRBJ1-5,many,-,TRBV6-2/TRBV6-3,TGTGCCAGCAGGACAGAGGGCAATCAGCCCCAGCATTTT,CASRTEGNQPQHF
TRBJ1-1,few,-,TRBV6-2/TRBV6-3,TGTGCCAGCAGTTACTCACTGGGAGGGAACACTGAAGCTTTCTTT,CASSYSLGGNTEAFF
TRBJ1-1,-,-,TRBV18,TGTGCCAGCTCACCTGGGGCGCCCAGCACTGAAGCTTTCTTT,CASSPGAPSTEAFF
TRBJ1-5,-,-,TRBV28,TGTGCCAGCAGTTTGCCCAATCAGCCCCAGCATTTT,CASSLPNQPQHF
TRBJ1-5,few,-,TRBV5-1,TGCGCCAGCAGCTTGGAAGGGGGGGGCAATCAGCCCCAGCATTTT,CASSLEGGGNQPQHF
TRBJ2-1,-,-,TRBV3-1,TGTGCCAGCAGCCAAGTCTATGGCACTGAGCAGTTCTTC,CASSQVYGTEQFF
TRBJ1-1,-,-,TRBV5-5,TGTGCCAGCAGCTTGGGGACGTGGGACACTGAAGCTTTCTTT,CASSLGTWDTEAFF
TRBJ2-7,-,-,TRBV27,TGTGCCAGCAGTTTACGGCAGGGGAGTACTCCTGGCGAGCAGTACTTC,CASSLRQGSTPGEQYF
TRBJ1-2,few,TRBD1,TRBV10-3,TGTGCCATCAGTATGATGGACAGGGGCGAAGGCTACACCTTC,CAISMMDRGEGYTF